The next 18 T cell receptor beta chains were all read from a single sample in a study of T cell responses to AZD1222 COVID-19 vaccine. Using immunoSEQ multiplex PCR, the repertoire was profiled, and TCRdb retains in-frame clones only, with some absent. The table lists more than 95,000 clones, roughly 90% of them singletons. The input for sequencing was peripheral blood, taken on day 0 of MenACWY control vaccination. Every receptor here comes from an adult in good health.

Here the CDR3 reads CASSPPGLMDSYEQYF. The CDR3 DNA sequence: TGCGCCAGCAGCCCGCCGGGACTAATGGACTCCTACGAGCAGTACTTC. The V and J genes are TRBV5-1 and TRBJ2-7; 7 nucleotides line up with TRBD2. The CDR3 runs 16 residues. V trimming: 4 bases; J trimming: 0 bases; junction bases outside the gene matches: 10. Looked up from germline, CDR1 is SGHRS and CDR2 is YFSETQ.

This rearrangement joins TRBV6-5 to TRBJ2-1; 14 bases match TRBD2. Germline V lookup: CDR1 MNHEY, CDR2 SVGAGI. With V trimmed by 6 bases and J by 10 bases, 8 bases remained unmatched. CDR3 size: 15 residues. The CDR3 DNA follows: TGTGCCAGCAGGGGAGGGACTAGCGGGAGCTTAGAGCAGTTCTTC. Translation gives CASRGGTSGSLEQFF.

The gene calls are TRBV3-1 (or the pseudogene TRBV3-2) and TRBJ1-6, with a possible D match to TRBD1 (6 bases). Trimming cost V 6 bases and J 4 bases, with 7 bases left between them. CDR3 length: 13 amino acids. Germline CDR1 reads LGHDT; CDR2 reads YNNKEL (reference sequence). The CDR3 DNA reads TGTGCCAGCAGTGGACAGTATAATTCACCCCTCCACTTT. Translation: CASSGQYNSPLHF.

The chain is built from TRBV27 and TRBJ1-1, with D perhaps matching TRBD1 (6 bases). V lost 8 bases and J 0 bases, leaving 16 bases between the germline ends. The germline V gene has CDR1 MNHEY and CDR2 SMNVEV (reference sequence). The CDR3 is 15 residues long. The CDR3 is CASRDGTQMNTEAFF. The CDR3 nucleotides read TGTGCCAGCCGCGACGGGACACAGATGAACACTGAAGCTTTCTTT.

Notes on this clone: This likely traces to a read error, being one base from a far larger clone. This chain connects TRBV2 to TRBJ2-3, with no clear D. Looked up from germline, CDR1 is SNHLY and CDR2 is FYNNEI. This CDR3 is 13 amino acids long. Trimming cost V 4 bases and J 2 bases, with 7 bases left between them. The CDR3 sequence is CASSGTNTDTQYF. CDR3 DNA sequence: TGTGCCAGCAGTGGTACTAACACAGATACGCAGTATTTT.

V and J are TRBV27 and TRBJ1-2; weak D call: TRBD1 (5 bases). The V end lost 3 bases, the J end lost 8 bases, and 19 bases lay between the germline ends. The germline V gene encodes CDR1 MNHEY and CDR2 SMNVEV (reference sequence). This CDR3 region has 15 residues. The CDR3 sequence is CASSFRGTRGEGYTF. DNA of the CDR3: TGTGCCAGCAGTTTTCGGGGAACGCGGGGGGAAGGCTACACCTTC.

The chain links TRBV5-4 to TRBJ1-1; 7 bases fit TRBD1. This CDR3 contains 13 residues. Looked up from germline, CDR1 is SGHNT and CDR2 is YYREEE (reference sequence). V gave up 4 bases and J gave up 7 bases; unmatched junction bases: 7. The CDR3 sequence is CASSAAQGIEAFF. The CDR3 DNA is TGTGCCAGCAGCGCGGCACAGGGGATTGAAGCTTTCTTT.

DNA of the CDR3: TGTGCCAGCAGCCCGCGGACGGTAGCCTACGAGCAGTACTTC. Translating gives CASSPRTVAYEQYF. V gene TRBV7-2 combines with J gene TRBJ2-7; D not resolved. The CDR3 has 14 amino acids. Trimming cost V 5 bases and J 2 bases, with 13 bases left between them. Germline V gene sequence: CDR1 SGHTA, CDR2 FQGNSA.

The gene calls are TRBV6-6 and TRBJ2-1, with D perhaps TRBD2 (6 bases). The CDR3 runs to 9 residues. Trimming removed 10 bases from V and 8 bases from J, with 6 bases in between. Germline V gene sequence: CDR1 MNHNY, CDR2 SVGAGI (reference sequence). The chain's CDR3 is CATGDEQFF. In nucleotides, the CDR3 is TGTGCCACGGGGGATGAGCAGTTCTTC.

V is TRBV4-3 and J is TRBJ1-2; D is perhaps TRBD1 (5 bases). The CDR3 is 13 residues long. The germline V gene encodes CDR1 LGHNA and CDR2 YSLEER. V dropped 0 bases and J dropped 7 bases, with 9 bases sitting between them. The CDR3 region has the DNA TGCGCCAGCAGCCAAGATGGGGGATCTGGCTACACCTTC. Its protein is CASSQDGGSGYTF.

The CDR3, as DNA: TGTGCCAGCAGCTTTGAGGGCAGGGGCTACGAGCAGTACTTC. Translation: CASSFEGRGYEQYF. This chain connects TRBV11-3 to TRBJ2-7, with D possibly TRBD1 on 6 matching bases. The CDR3 length is 14 residues. The germline V and J ends were trimmed by 3 bases and 3 bases, with 12 bases remaining between them. Per the germline V gene, CDR1 is SGHNT and CDR2 is YENEEA.

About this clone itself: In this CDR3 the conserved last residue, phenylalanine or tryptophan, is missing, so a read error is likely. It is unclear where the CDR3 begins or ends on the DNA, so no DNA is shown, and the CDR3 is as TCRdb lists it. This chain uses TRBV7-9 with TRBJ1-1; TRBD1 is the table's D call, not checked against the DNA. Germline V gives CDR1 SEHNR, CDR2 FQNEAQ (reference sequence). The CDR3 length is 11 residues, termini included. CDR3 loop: CASSNRDSPTI.

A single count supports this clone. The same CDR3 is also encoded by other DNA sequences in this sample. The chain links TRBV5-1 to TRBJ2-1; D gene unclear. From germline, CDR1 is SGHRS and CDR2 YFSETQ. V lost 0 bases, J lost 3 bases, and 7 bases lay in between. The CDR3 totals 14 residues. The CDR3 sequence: CASSLGQDYNEQFF. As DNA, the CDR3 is TGCGCCAGCAGCTTGGGGCAGGACTACAATGAGCAGTTCTTC. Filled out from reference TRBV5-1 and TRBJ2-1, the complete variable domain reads KAGVTQTPRYLIKTRGQQVTLSCSPISGHRSVSWYQQTPGQGLQFLFEYFSETQRNKGNFPGRFSGRQFSNSRSEMNVSTLELGDSALYLCASSLGQDYNEQFFGPGTRLTVL.

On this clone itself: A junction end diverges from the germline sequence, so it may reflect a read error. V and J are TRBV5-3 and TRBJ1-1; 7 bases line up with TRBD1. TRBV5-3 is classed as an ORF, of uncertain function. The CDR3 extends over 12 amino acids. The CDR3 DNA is TGTGCCAGAAGCTTGAAACCGGGACAGATTGCCTTT. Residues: CARSLKPGQIAF.

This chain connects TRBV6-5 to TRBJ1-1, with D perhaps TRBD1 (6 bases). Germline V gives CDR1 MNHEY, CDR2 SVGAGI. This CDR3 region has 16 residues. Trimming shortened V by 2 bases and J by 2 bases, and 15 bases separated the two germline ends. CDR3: CASSYRPDRSNTEAFF. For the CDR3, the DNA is TGTGCCAGCAGTTACAGACCGGACAGAAGCAACACTGAAGCTTTCTTT.

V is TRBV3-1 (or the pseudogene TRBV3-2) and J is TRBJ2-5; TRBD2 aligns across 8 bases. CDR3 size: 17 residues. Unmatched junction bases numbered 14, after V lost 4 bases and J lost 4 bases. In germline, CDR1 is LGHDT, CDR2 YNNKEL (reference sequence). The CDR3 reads CASSLYRGAGDGETQYF. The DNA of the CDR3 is TGTGCCAGCAGCCTCTACCGAGGAGCGGGAGATGGAGAGACCCAGTACTTC.

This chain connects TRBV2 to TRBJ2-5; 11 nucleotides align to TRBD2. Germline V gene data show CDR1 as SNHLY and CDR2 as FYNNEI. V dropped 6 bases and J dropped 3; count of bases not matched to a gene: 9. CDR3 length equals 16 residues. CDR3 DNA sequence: TGTGCCAGCAGACCAACCTTAGCGGGAGGGAAAGAGACCCAGTACTTC. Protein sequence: CASRPTLAGGKETQYF.

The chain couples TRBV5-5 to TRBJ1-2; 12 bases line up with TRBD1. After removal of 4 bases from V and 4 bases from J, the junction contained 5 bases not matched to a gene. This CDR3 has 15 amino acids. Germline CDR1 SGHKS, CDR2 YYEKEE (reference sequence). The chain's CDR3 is CASSGGQGAFYGYTF. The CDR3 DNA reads TGTGCCAGCAGCGGGGGACAGGGGGCCTTCTATGGCTACACCTTC.